A selection of T cell receptor beta chains follows, all from one sample in a study of monozygotic twins with inflammatory bowel disease. With the 5' RACE reads reprocessed, TCRdb shows one record per CDR3 protein and no DNA. This sample's table has about 140,000 distinct CDR3 sequences. The sample comprised blood. Receptors originate from a human donor with ulcerative colitis or Crohn's disease, or a healthy co-twin of an affected twin (not recorded which). Each CDR3 is given with its conserved first and last residue.

J: TRBJ2-1; V: TRBV12-3/TRBV12-4; CDR3: CASSFSENYNEQFF
J: TRBJ2-1; V: TRBV29-1; CDR3: CSVEEVFSYNEQFF
J: TRBJ2-3; V: TRBV2; CDR3: CASSARGLTDTQYF
J: TRBJ2-1; V: TRBV7-9; CDR3: CATPGTSGITYNEQFF
J: TRBJ1-2; V: TRBV7-2; CDR3: CASTTNAGPYGYTF
J: TRBJ1-1; V: TRBV5-4; CDR3: CASSLEGARDTEAFF
J: TRBJ2-5; V: TRBV28; CDR3: CASELGRTQYF
J: TRBJ2-6; V: TRBV4-2; CDR3: CASSQIRGNSGANVLTF
J: TRBJ2-6; V: TRBV5-1; CDR3: CASREQGSGANVLTF
J: TRBJ2-1; V: TRBV4-3; CDR3: CASSQDPGFHNEQFF
J: TRBJ2-7; V: TRBV4-2; CDR3: CASSQGDGRTHEQYF
J: TRBJ2-7; V: TRBV5-1; CDR3: CASSLVPLQGSSSYEQYF
J: TRBJ2-5; V: TRBV5-1; CDR3: CASSLAGTSEETQYF
J: TRBJ2-7; V: TRBV20-1; CDR3: CSARSTSGGLGEQYF
J: TRBJ1-6; V: TRBV14; CDR3: CASSHRGLDNSPLHF
J: TRBJ2-1; V: TRBV3-1; CDR3: CASSGPGLLPDNSEQFF
J: TRBJ2-1; V: TRBV7-3; CDR3: CASSRTRFQSEQFF
J: TRBJ2-1; V: TRBV19; CDR3: CASSIIREGHNEQFF
J: TRBJ2-2; V: TRBV20-1; CDR3: CSARALGNTGELFF
J: TRBJ2-3; V: TRBV4-2; CDR3: CASSQPGGGRRDTQYF
J: TRBJ1-1; V: TRBV5-1; CDR3: CASSLAPRQGAINTEAFF
J: TRBJ2-1; V: TRBV27; CDR3: CASSLNPFGSYNEQFF
J: TRBJ2-6; V: TRBV7-8; CDR3: CASTNFGANVLTF
J: TRBJ1-3; V: TRBV6-1; CDR3: CASMTGASGNTIYF
J: TRBJ1-2; V: TRBV12-3/TRBV12-4; CDR3: CASSLDGVVYGYTF
J: TRBJ2-7; V: TRBV2; CDR3: CASSPGQGRNEQYF
J: TRBJ2-4; V: TRBV5-6; CDR3: CASSYGTSGSIEKYF
J: TRBJ2-1; V: TRBV6-5; CDR3: CASSYSTLAGHYNEQFF
J: TRBJ1-2; V: TRBV20-1; CDR3: CSASFRGQGDVVYGYTF
J: TRBJ1-2; V: TRBV28; CDR3: CASRSPGSSTYGYTF
J: TRBJ2-5; V: TRBV29-1; CDR3: CSAPGGGETQYF
J: TRBJ2-7; V: TRBV29-1; CDR3: CSVVQGLAEPYEQYF
J: TRBJ2-1; V: TRBV28; CDR3: CASSIDRNSYNEQFF
J: TRBJ1-2; V: TRBV12-3/TRBV12-4; CDR3: CASSLRRENYGYTF
J: TRBJ1-5; V: TRBV11-2; CDR3: CASSWGEEVGDQPQHF
J: TRBJ2-2; V: TRBV19; CDR3: CASSALDRPTGELFF
J: TRBJ1-3; V: TRBV5-1; CDR3: CASSLNTGSGNTIYF
J: TRBJ1-1; V: TRBV29-1; CDR3: CSGGQRNTEAFF
J: TRBJ2-7; V: TRBV5-1; CDR3: CASSPGDRTEQYF
J: TRBJ2-1; V: TRBV24-1; CDR3: CATSGPGQYNEQFF
J: TRBJ1-6; V: TRBV27; CDR3: CASRPDRAFYSPLHF
J: TRBJ1-1; V: TRBV5-1; CDR3: CASSLVGRTSATEAFF
J: TRBJ1-1; V: TRBV7-8; CDR3: CASSFQGLNAEAFF
J: TRBJ1-5; V: TRBV7-9; CDR3: CASSSDNANQPQHF
J: TRBJ1-5; V: TRBV20-1; CDR3: CSARVLGNQPQHF
J: TRBJ2-1; V: TRBV12-3/TRBV12-4; CDR3: CASSLGSAKQFF
J: TRBJ2-3; V: TRBV5-4; CDR3: CASSNFGTDTQYF
J: TRBJ2-5; V: TRBV5-1; CDR3: CASSSTGTVIQETQYF
J: TRBJ2-7; V: TRBV10-3; CDR3: CAIRTDRDGLHEQYF
J: TRBJ1-1; V: TRBV4-2; CDR3: CASSQDWDRGWTEAFF
J: TRBJ2-5; V: TRBV5-1; CDR3: CASSLGQGKFVGETQYF
J: TRBJ2-7; V: TRBV5-1; CDR3: CASSPGGTSGTEQYF
J: TRBJ2-7; V: TRBV5-1; CDR3: CASSLAETGGTSEQYF